The rows below give T cell receptor beta chains drawn from one sample of a study of T-cell reconstitution after alpha-beta-depleted transplantation in children. TCRdb analysed the PCR reads with MiXCR anew, one entry per CDR3 protein. The table includes 240,000 or so distinct CDR3 sequences, around 8% detected once. The sequences come from PBMCs, mostly from graft donor cells, collected 180 days after TCRalphabeta/CD19-depleted stem cell transplant. These receptor sequences come from a male patient aged 10 to 17 who had a stem cell transplant for acute lymphoblastic leukemia, so the T cells may come from the graft donor. Both conserved end residues are part of each CDR3. D genes are given only for firm matches. Only part of the rows carry a size: once, few, many, or a class if the clone is expanded.

J gene: TRBJ2-2; clone size: many; V gene: TRBV5-1; D gene: .; CDR3 protein: CASSLSGSGELFF; CDR3 DNA: TGCGCCAGCAGCTTGAGTGGGTCCGGGGAGCTGTTTTTT
J gene: TRBJ1-2; clone size: many; V gene: TRBV20-1; D gene: TRBD1; CDR3 protein: CSARDPGQGMRGYTF; CDR3 DNA: TGCAGTGCTAGAGATCCGGGACAGGGGATGAGGGGCTACACCTTC
J gene: TRBJ1-4; clone size: many; V gene: TRBV7-9; D gene: .; CDR3 protein: CASSFGPTTTNEKLFF; CDR3 DNA: TGTGCCAGCAGCTTCGGACCGACTACAACTAATGAAAAACTGTTTTTT
J gene: TRBJ2-1; clone size: once; V gene: TRBV5-6; D gene: TRBD2; CDR3 protein: CAMSPGLAVEQFF; CDR3 DNA: TGTGCCATGAGCCCCGGACTAGCGGTTGAGCAGTTCTTC
J gene: TRBJ2-7; clone size: many; V gene: TRBV27; D gene: TRBD1; CDR3 protein: CASRPTTGGLSTYEQYF; CDR3 DNA: TGTGCCAGCAGGCCGACGACAGGGGGGCTATCCACCTACGAGCAGTACTTC
J gene: TRBJ2-1; clone size: many; V gene: TRBV12-3/TRBV12-4; D gene: TRBD1; CDR3 protein: CASSDPGQPYNEQFF; CDR3 DNA: TGTGCCAGCAGCGACCCGGGACAGCCTTACAATGAGCAGTTCTTC
J gene: TRBJ2-7; clone size: many; V gene: TRBV13; D gene: TRBD2; CDR3 protein: CASSGRLAGDYEQYF; CDR3 DNA: TGTGCCAGCAGCGGGCGACTAGCGGGAGACTACGAGCAGTACTTC
J gene: TRBJ2-5; clone size: many; V gene: TRBV4-1; D gene: TRBD1; CDR3 protein: CASSQDPQGARETQYF; CDR3 DNA: TGCGCCAGCAGCCAAGACCCCCAGGGGGCACGAGAGACCCAGTACTTC
J gene: TRBJ1-6; clone size: many; V gene: TRBV7-2; D gene: TRBD1; CDR3 protein: CASSFRDRSPLHF; CDR3 DNA: TGTGCCAGCAGCTTCCGGGACAGATCACCCCTCCACTTT
J gene: TRBJ1-1; clone size: many; V gene: TRBV7-2; D gene: TRBD1; CDR3 protein: CASSPRDRERLNTEAFF; CDR3 DNA: TGTGCCAGCAGCCCCCGGGACAGGGAACGTCTGAACACTGAAGCTTTCTTT
J gene: TRBJ1-6; clone size: many; V gene: TRBV7-8; D gene: .; CDR3 protein: CASSFRDRDSPLHF; CDR3 DNA: TGTGCCAGCAGCTTCCGGGACCGAGATTCACCCCTCCACTTT
J gene: TRBJ1-2; clone size: many; V gene: TRBV29-1; D gene: .; CDR3 protein: CSAPRTEGYGYTF; CDR3 DNA: TGCAGCGCCCCCCGGACAGAAGGCTATGGCTACACCTTC
J gene: TRBJ1-2; clone size: .; V gene: TRBV20-1; D gene: TRBD1; CDR3 protein: CSARGGTGDDGYTF; CDR3 DNA: TGCAGTGCTAGAGGGGGGACAGGGGACGATGGCTACACCTTC
J gene: TRBJ2-2; clone size: many; V gene: TRBV18; D gene: .; CDR3 protein: CASSPSAANTGELFF; CDR3 DNA: TGTGCCAGCTCACCATCAGCCGCGAACACCGGGGAGCTGTTTTTT
J gene: TRBJ2-2; clone size: many; V gene: TRBV4-2; D gene: .; CDR3 protein: CASSQDGGRGRNTGELFF; CDR3 DNA: TGTGCCAGCAGCCAAGATGGGGGGAGGGGGAGGAACACCGGGGAGCTGTTTTTT
J gene: TRBJ2-2; clone size: many; V gene: TRBV11-2; D gene: TRBD2; CDR3 protein: CASSRGLAGDNTGELFF; CDR3 DNA: TGTGCCAGCAGCCGGGGACTAGCGGGAGACAACACCGGGGAGCTGTTTTTT
J gene: TRBJ2-1; clone size: many; V gene: TRBV18; D gene: .; CDR3 protein: CASSPYLWDEQFF; CDR3 DNA: TGTGCCAGCTCACCATATCTTTGGGATGAGCAGTTCTTC
J gene: TRBJ1-5; clone size: many; V gene: TRBV12-3/TRBV12-4; D gene: .; CDR3 protein: CASSLRDKYSNQPQHF; CDR3 DNA: TGTGCCAGCAGTTTGCGGGATAAGTATAGCAATCAGCCCCAGCATTTT
J gene: TRBJ2-7; clone size: many; V gene: TRBV12-3/TRBV12-4; D gene: .; CDR3 protein: CASSFVVYEQYF; CDR3 DNA: TGTGCCAGCAGTTTCGTGGTCTACGAGCAGTACTTC
J gene: TRBJ1-5; clone size: .; V gene: TRBV27; D gene: .; CDR3 protein: CASRPDRGIQPQHF; CDR3 DNA: TGTGCCAGCAGACCGGACAGAGGGATTCAGCCCCAGCATTTT
J gene: TRBJ2-7; clone size: many; V gene: TRBV25-1; D gene: .; CDR3 protein: CASRGRETYAQYF; CDR3 DNA: TGTGCCAGCAGGGGGAGAGAGACCTACGCGCAGTACTTC
J gene: TRBJ1-2; clone size: many; V gene: TRBV6-6; D gene: TRBD1; CDR3 protein: CASLDRGGYTF; CDR3 DNA: TGTGCCAGCCTAGACAGGGGCGGCTACACCTTC
J gene: TRBJ1-5; clone size: many; V gene: TRBV20-1; D gene: .; CDR3 protein: CSASWAFNQPQHF; CDR3 DNA: TGCAGTGCTAGTTGGGCCTTCAATCAGCCCCAGCATTTT
J gene: TRBJ2-5; clone size: many; V gene: TRBV9; D gene: .; CDR3 protein: CASSANLETQYF; CDR3 DNA: TGTGCCAGCAGCGCGAACTTAGAGACCCAGTACTTC
J gene: TRBJ1-4; clone size: many; V gene: TRBV7-9; D gene: .; CDR3 protein: CASSLAGQGINEKLFF; CDR3 DNA: TGTGCCAGCAGCTTAGCGGGTCAGGGCATCAATGAAAAACTGTTTTTT
J gene: TRBJ2-3; clone size: many; V gene: TRBV5-8; D gene: .; CDR3 protein: CASSQGSSSQYF; CDR3 DNA: TGTGCCAGCAGCCAGGGCAGCTCTTCGCAGTATTTT
J gene: TRBJ1-2; clone size: many; V gene: TRBV6-1; D gene: TRBD1; CDR3 protein: CASSERTGDGYTF; CDR3 DNA: TGTGCCAGCAGTGAACGGACAGGGGATGGCTACACCTTC
J gene: TRBJ2-7; clone size: many; V gene: TRBV12-3/TRBV12-4; D gene: TRBD2; CDR3 protein: CANPTGAGGEQYF; CDR3 DNA: TGTGCCAACCCGACCGGTGCCGGGGGGGAGCAGTACTTC
J gene: TRBJ2-7; clone size: many; V gene: TRBV5-1; D gene: TRBD2; CDR3 protein: CASRSWTGGVREQYF; CDR3 DNA: TGCGCCAGCAGATCTTGGACTGGGGGGGTTCGGGAGCAGTACTTC